This TCR beta chain stems from a study of T cell repertoires in breast cancer (dated by TCRdb to 2015 to 2016). General notes on the study: Tumors, lymph nodes and peripheral blood lymphocytes from breast cancer patients, as well as peripheral blood from healthy control donors, were profiled. The majority of the approximately 21 patient tumors analyzed for shared TCRs were ER+/PR+. Tumors and tumor-involved lymph nodes were minced and digested with Liberase and DNase, then filtered through 70-um and 40-um filters. The controls were nine healthy donors whose age range was similar to that of the patients. Blood samples were separated by Ficoll, whereas tumor-free lymph nodes were processed without any enzymatic digestion. The study reasoned that TCRs shared between breast cancer patients would target shared antigens, given breast cancer's low mutational burden and rare common mutations. Sequencing yielded on average about 500,000 sequences per sample and roughly 10 reads per input cell.

Measured from the cysteine to the phenylalanine, the CDR3 is 14 residues long. The retained sequence is limited to the CDR3, 42 bases, with the frame set at the first base. CDR1 MNHNY and CDR2 SVGAGI were looked up in the germline V gene (reference sequence). The library was produced with emulsion pairing. A second nested PCR with blocking oligos suppressed unpaired genes, then a third nested PCR added Illumina adaptors and barcodes. Each emulsion RT-PCR master mix contained about 4,500-250,000 T cells, with C-region, Stepout and V-region primers. Emulsions were generated with the Micellula Emulsion and Purification Kit, and RT-PCR used Qiagen OneStep RT-PCR reagents. Pooled libraries were sequenced with paired-end 2 x 250 reads on an Illumina MiSeq. The study's processing was this. In Galaxy, read pairs were joined and then clipped at the engineered overlap into separate alpha and beta files, and any unclipped reads were discarded. To assign alpha-beta pairs, the researchers used CompleteTCR, a MiTCR-based pipeline that relies on an R script to link chains sharing read cluster identifiers. TCR sequences that were observed only once, representing about 1-3.3%, were removed as potential sequencing errors. The raw public data were reprocessed by TCRdb itself: fastp quality trimming at Q25, MiXCR clonotype calling, in-frame beta chains only. Rows merge per CDR3 protein into single entries with the most common DNA and genes. The V and J calls, along with clone size, are taken from TCRdb and not from the paper's own processing. For this sample there are around 410 distinct CDR3 sequences; around 52% appear just once. The top ten clones comprise about 86% of the sample.

About this clonotype itself: Which antigen it targets is not known. The germline gene is not matched at one end of the junction; a read error may be the cause.

Summary of the overall study and its limitations: Tumor-involved sentinel lymph nodes shared about fourfold more TCRs with matched tumor repertoires than tumor-free nodes (about 7.7% versus 2%). Emulsion RT-PCR was regarded as qualitative rather than quantitative, because clone recovery was skewed by transcript abundance and primer differences. TRBV7 predominance was observed among shared TCRs, which possibly reflected tumor recognition or mispriming bias from eight TRBV7 primers. Some 18 TCR pairs were shared across seven or more patient tumors and were rarely found in control blood, which suggests possible tumor specificity. Shared TCRs were encoded by various nucleotide sequences, which suggests selection and expansion based on antigen. Genuine antitumor clones may have been missed because singleton TCRs were discarded and only part of each tumor was sampled.

To analyze paired alpha-beta TCRs of CD8+ T cells, the study used an expanded emulsion RT-PCR method with primers covering all TCR V genes. Before emulsion RT-PCR, CD8+ T cells were isolated with a CD8 positive selection kit and incubated overnight in 7.5 to 10 IU/mL IL-2. The receptor was derived from a pool of human donors with breast cancer or a healthy control (not recorded which). The source material was CD8+ T cells. This chain is built from TRBV6-6 and TRBJ2-1; 10 bases in between match TRBD2. DNA sequence: TGCGCCAGCAGCGGGAGGGCCATTAACAATGAGCAGTTCTTT. Its translation reads: CASSGRAINNEQFF.